Listed here are 21 T cell receptor beta chains from one sample, sequenced in a study of blood T cell repertoires in COVID-19. Here immunoSEQ multiplex PCR was the method, and the copy in TCRdb shows in-frame clones only, minus some. The sample shows 200,000 to 250,000 clones, 85% to 90% of them seen only once. Sequenced: PBMCs or T cells enriched from blood (not recorded which). Every receptor here comes from a woman aged 50 to 60 in a cohort exposed to, infected with or recovered from COVID-19 (not recorded which).

This chain connects TRBV13 to TRBJ2-2; 9 bases fit TRBD2. V gave up 4 bases and J gave up 1 base; unmatched junction bases: 7. Per the germline V gene, CDR1 is PRHDT and CDR2 is FYEKMQ (reference sequence). CDR3 length: 17 residues. CDR3 sequence: CASSSRGAGGNTGELFF. The DNA of the CDR3 is TGTGCCAGCAGCTCCCGAGGAGCGGGGGGGAACACCGGGGAGCTGTTTTTT. The variable domain in full, with the rest retrieved from reference TRBV13 and TRBJ2-2, is AAGVIQSPRHLIKEKRETATLKCYPIPRHDTVYWYQQGPGQDPQFLISFYEKMQSDKGSIPDRFSAQQFSDYHSELNMSSLELGDSALYFCASSSRGAGGNTGELFFGEGSRLTVL.

This sequence joins TRBV12-3 or TRBV12-4 and TRBJ1-1; TRBD1 is a possible D gene (6 bases). The CDR3 sequence is 13 residues long. V lost 3 bases and J 4 bases, leaving 9 bases between the germline ends. The CDR3 loop reads CASSFRRGTEAFF. CDR3 DNA: TGTGCCAGCAGTTTTCGCAGGGGCACTGAAGCTTTCTTT.

This chain connects TRBV18 to TRBJ2-7; TRBD1 matches at 8 bases. The CDR3 has 14 amino acids. Germline-derived CDR1 and CDR2 are KGHSH and LQKENI. V was clipped by 6 bases and J by 3 bases; unmatched bases: 7. The CDR3 bases are TGTGCCAGCTCCCCGACAGGGGCCCTCTACGAGCAGTACTTC. Translation gives CASSPTGALYEQYF.

CDR3 amino acids: CASSQGRSGDGELFF. DNA of the CDR3: TGTGCCAGCAGCCAAGGTCGTAGCGGGGACGGGGAGCTGTTTTTT. The chain recombines TRBV4-2 with TRBJ2-2; 8 bases are shared with TRBD2. V shed 1 base and J 7 bases; nucleotides not matched to a gene: 5. Germline lookup yields CDR1 LGHNA and CDR2 YNFKEQ. This CDR3 region has 15 residues.

This chain joins TRBV19 and TRBJ2-5; 7 bases align to TRBD2. The CDR3 length is 13 residues. The V segment lost 8 bases and the J segment 7 bases; nucleotides outside the gene matches: 10. Germline V gene data show CDR1 as LNHDA and CDR2 as SQIVND (reference sequence). The CDR3 region has the DNA TGTGCCAGTGCTGAGAGTGGCGGGGGGACCCAGTACTTC. Amino acid sequence: CASAESGGGTQYF.

The chain couples TRBV6-2 or TRBV6-3 to TRBJ1-1; possible D gene TRBD1, 6 bases. V lost 5 bases and J 1 base, leaving 17 bases between the germline ends. This CDR3 spans 16 amino acids. The germline V gene has CDR1 MNHEY and CDR2 SVGEGT. CDR3 protein: CASSGIRGPKNTEAFF. The CDR3 DNA reads as TGTGCCAGCAGTGGGATCAGGGGACCCAAGAACACTGAAGCTTTCTTT.

The chain is built from TRBV4-3 and TRBJ2-1, with 9 positions matching TRBD2. J gave up 0 bases and V 0 bases, and 15 bases lay outside the gene matches. The CDR3 has 21 amino acids. Germline V CDR1 and CDR2: LGHNA, YSLEER. The CDR3 DNA is TGCGCCAGCAGCCAAGAATCGTTGGTAGCGGGGGCCCCAAGCTCCTACAATGAGCAGTTCTTC. Its protein product is CASSQESLVAGAPSSYNEQFF.

The V call is TRBV5-1, the J call TRBJ2-2, with D perhaps matching TRBD1 (6 bases). Trimming stripped 2 bases from V and 1 base from J, with 9 bases between. Germline V gives CDR1 SGHRS, CDR2 YFSETQ. The CDR3 is 15 amino acids. CDR3 sequence (DNA): TGCGCCAGCAGCTTCGACAGGATGAACACCGGGGAGCTGTTTTTT. Translation gives CASSFDRMNTGELFF.

The V gene is TRBV11-3, the J gene TRBJ1-2, with D hard to call. CDR1 SGHNT and CDR2 YENEEA come from the germline V gene. This CDR3 has 16 residues. V was shortened by 0 bases and J by 5 bases, with 16 bases between the two germline ends. The CDR3 nucleotides read TGTGCCAGCAGCTTAGATTCGGAGGGCATAGGATATGGCTACACCTTC. It is translated as CASSLDSEGIGYGYTF.

The V and J genes are TRBV10-3 and TRBJ2-1; 8 nucleotides match TRBD1. V lost 4 bases and J lost 8; bases outside the gene matches: 7. The CDR3 contains 14 residues. CDR1 and CDR2 from the germline V gene are ENHRY and SYGVKD. The chain's CDR3 is CAISATDRGYEQFF. Here the CDR3 DNA reads TGTGCCATCAGTGCGACCGACAGGGGCTATGAGCAGTTCTTC.

The rearrangement joins TRBV2 to TRBJ1-1; tentatively, D is TRBD1 (6 bases). The germline V and J ends were trimmed by 6 bases and 4 bases, with 12 bases remaining between them. The CDR3 spans 13 residues. CDR1 and CDR2 (germline): SNHLY, FYNNEI. CDR3 nucleotides: TGTGCCAGCAGGTCAGGGGTGGTCACTGAAGCTTTCTTT. Its translation: CASRSGVVTEAFF. Combining the CDR3 with reference TRBV2 and TRBJ1-1 gives the whole variable domain EPEVTQTPSHQVTQMGQEVILRCVPISNHLYFYWYRQILGQKVEFLVSFYNNEISEKSEIFDDQFSVERPDGSNFTLKIRSTKLEDSAMYFCASRSGVVTEAFFGQGTRLTVV.

At least ten counts were recorded for this clone. J is TRBJ2-1 and V is TRBV9; D might be TRBD1 (6 bases). Between the trimmed V and J ends, which lost 0 bases and 1 base, there was a span of 11 bases. This CDR3 spans 16 amino acids. In germline, CDR1 is SGDLS, CDR2 YYNGEE. The CDR3 DNA follows: TGTGCCAGCAGCGTAGGGGCAGGGGCTTCCTACAATGAGCAGTTCTTC. Encoded protein: CASSVGAGASYNEQFF.

The chain's CDR3 is CASSSRSSTDTQYF. CDR3 in DNA: TGCGCCAGCAGCTCCAGATCGAGCACAGATACGCAGTATTTT. V gene TRBV5-1 combines with J gene TRBJ2-3; D is uncertain. The CDR3 extends over 14 amino acids. The V end lost 3 bases, the J end lost 0 bases, and 8 bases lay between the germline ends. CDR1 is SGHRS and CDR2 is YFSETQ in the germline V gene.

The CDR3 region is CASSPIRRGSGGHLYNEQFF. CDR3 sequence (DNA): TGTGCCAGCAGCCCTATCCGCCGGGGCAGCGGGGGTCACCTTTACAATGAGCAGTTCTTC. The chain couples TRBV12-1 to TRBJ2-1; the table's D call TRBD2 went unverified against the DNA. TRBV12-1 is a recognized pseudogene. The CDR3 has 20 amino acids.

A single count supports this clone. The chain recombines TRBV25-1 with TRBJ1-3; D may be TRBD1 (5 bases). Germline lookup yields CDR1 MGHDK and CDR2 SYGVNS. This CDR3 region has 17 residues. The V end lost 2 bases, the J end lost 0 bases, and 14 bases lay between the germline ends. The CDR3 DNA reads TGTGCCAGCAGTGAACCCGCGGGACGGATCTCTGGAAACACCATATATTTT. Translated: CASSEPAGRISGNTIYF.

V is TRBV4-3 and J is TRBJ1-1, with D possibly TRBD1 on 5 matching bases. The V end lost 0 bases, the J end lost 1 base, and 15 bases lay between the germline ends. CDR1 is LGHNA and CDR2 is YSLEER in the germline V gene. The CDR3 sequence is 17 residues long. As DNA, the CDR3 is TGCGCCAGCAGCCAAGATAGGGCTAGGGGTAGGAACACTGAAGCTTTCTTT. It specifies CASSQDRARGRNTEAFF.

The chain recombines TRBV4-3 with TRBJ2-7; 9 bases match TRBD1. Germline V gene sequence: CDR1 LGHNA, CDR2 YSLEER. This CDR3 region has 17 residues. Unmatched junction bases numbered 9, after V lost 3 bases and J lost 0 bases. The CDR3 loop is CASSHQSGTGTSYEQYF. CDR3 nucleotide sequence: TGCGCCAGCAGCCACCAGTCCGGGACAGGGACCTCCTACGAGCAGTACTTC.

The chain links TRBV5-1 to TRBJ1-2, with D possibly TRBD1 on 5 matching bases. The V gene lost 4 bases and the J gene lost 2 bases, with 12 bases spanning the gap. The CDR3 sequence is 14 residues long. In germline, CDR1 is SGHRS, CDR2 YFSETQ. The CDR3 here is CASSGGDGNYGYTF. CDR3 coding DNA: TGCGCCAGCAGCGGAGGGGACGGGAACTATGGCTACACCTTC.

The rearrangement uses TRBV9 and TRBJ1-2; unclear D gene. CDR1 is SGDLS, CDR2 YYNGEE, per germline. Trimming stripped 0 bases from V and 5 bases from J, with 11 bases between. CDR3 size: 14 residues. CDR3 sequence (DNA): TGTGCCAGCAGCGTAGACCTGACTAGATATGGCTACACCTTC. Its translation is CASSVDLTRYGYTF.

This clone was found once. The chain combines TRBV5-1 with TRBJ2-1; D is possibly TRBD2 (6 bases). V gave up 1 base and J gave up 6 bases, with 20 bases separating them. CDR1 SGHRS and CDR2 YFSETQ come from the germline V gene. This CDR3 spans 17 amino acids. The CDR3 spells CASSLSPNWDSINEQFF. The CDR3 nucleotides are TGCGCCAGCAGCTTGTCCCCAAACTGGGACTCAATCAATGAGCAGTTCTTC. Together with reference TRBV5-1 and TRBJ2-1, the CDR3 gives the full variable domain: KAGVTQTPRYLIKTRGQQVTLSCSPISGHRSVSWYQQTPGQGLQFLFEYFSETQRNKGNFPGRFSGRQFSNSRSEMNVSTLELGDSALYLCASSLSPNWDSINEQFFGPGTRLTVL.

The J gene is TRBJ1-2, the V gene TRBV7-2, with 7 bases that match TRBD1. The CDR3 totals 13 residues. Germline V lookup: CDR1 SGHTA, CDR2 FQGNSA. J was trimmed by 3 bases and V by 5 bases; bases with no gene match: 3. The CDR3 nucleotides are TGTGCCAGCAGCCTGACAGGGTACTATGGCTACACCTTC. Translating it yields CASSLTGYYGYTF.